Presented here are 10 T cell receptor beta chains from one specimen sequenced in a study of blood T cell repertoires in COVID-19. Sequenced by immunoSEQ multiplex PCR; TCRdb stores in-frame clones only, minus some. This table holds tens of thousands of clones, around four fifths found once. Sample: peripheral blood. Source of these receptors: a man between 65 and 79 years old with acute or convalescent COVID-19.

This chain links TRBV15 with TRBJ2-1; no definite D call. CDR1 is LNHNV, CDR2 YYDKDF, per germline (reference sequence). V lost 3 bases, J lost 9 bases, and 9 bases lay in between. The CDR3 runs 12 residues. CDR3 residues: CATSSFVGEQFF. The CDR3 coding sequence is TGTGCCACCAGCAGCTTTGTCGGTGAGCAGTTCTTC.

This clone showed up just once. CDR3: CASRPPSGTFDTDTQYF. CDR3 nucleotides: TGTGCCAGCAGACCCCCCTCCGGGACTTTCGACACAGATACGCAGTATTTT. The rearrangement links TRBV5-6 to TRBJ2-3; a possible D gene is TRBD2 (6 bases). Per germline, CDR1 SGHDT and CDR2 YYEEEE. The CDR3 covers 17 residues. The ends were cut back, 5 bases at V and 2 bases at J, with 21 bases in the middle.

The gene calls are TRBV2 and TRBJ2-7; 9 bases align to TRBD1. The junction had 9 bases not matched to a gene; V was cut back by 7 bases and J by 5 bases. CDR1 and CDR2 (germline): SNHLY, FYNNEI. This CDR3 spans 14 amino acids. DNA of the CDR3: TGTGCCAGCACCGGAGGAACAGGGGGCCACGAGCAGTACTTC. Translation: CASTGGTGGHEQYF.

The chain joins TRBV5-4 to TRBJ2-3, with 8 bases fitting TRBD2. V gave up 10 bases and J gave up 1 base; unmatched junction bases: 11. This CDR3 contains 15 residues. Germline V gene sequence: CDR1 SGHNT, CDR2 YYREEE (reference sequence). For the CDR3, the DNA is TGTGCCGGCGAAGACGGGGGGGCCGGCACAGATACGCAGTATTTT. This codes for CAGEDGGAGTDTQYF.

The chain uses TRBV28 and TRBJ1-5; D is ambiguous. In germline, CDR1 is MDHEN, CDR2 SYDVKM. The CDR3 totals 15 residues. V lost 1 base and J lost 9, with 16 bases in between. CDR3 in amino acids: CASSLYKRINGPQHF. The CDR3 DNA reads TGTGCCAGCAGTTTATATAAGCGAATCAATGGGCCCCAGCATTTT.

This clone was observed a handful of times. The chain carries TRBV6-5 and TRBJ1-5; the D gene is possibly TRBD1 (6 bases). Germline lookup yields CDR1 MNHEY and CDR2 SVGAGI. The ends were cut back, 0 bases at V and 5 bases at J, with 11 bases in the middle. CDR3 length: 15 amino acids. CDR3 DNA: TGTGCCAGCAGTTACTCGGGGGCTCTCGATCAGCCCCAGCATTTT. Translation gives CASSYSGALDQPQHF.

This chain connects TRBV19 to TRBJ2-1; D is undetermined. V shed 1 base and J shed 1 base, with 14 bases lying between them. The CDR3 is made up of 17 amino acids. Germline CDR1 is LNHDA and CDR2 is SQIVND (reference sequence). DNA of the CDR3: TGTGCCAGTAGTATAGGCCACCTAGGATGGTCCTACAATGAGCAGTTCTTC. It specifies CASSIGHLGWSYNEQFF.

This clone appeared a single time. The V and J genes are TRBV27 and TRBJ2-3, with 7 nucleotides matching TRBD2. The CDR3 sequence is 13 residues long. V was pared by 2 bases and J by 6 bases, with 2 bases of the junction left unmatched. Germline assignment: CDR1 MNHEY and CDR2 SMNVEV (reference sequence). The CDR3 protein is CASSLRREDTQYF. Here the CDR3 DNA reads TGTGCCAGCAGTTTACGGCGGGAGGATACGCAGTATTTT.

The CDR3 is CASSEVRLGEQFF. For the CDR3, the DNA is TGTGCCAGCAGTGAGGTTCGCCTCGGTGAGCAGTTCTTC. The chain employs TRBV6-1 and TRBJ2-1; D not resolved. Germline CDR1 is MNHNS and CDR2 is SASEGT. The CDR3 runs to 13 residues. The V end lost 3 bases, the J end lost 9 bases, and 12 bases lay between the germline ends.

The CDR3 nucleotides are TGTGCCACCAGCATGACTAGCGACTACAATGAGCAGTTCTTC. Translated: CATSMTSDYNEQFF. This rearrangement joins TRBV15 to TRBJ2-1, with 8 bases lining up with TRBD2. The germline gives CDR1 LNHNV, CDR2 YYDKDF (reference sequence). J gave up 3 bases and V 4 bases, and 2 bases lay outside the gene matches. The CDR3 length is 14 residues. The full variable domain, rest sourced from reference TRBV15 and TRBJ2-1, is DAMVIQNPRYQVTQFGKPVTLSCSQTLNHNVMYWYQQKSSQAPKLLFHYYDKDFNNEADTPDNFQSRRPNTSFCFLDIRSPGLGDTAMYLCATSMTSDYNEQFFGPGTRLTVL.